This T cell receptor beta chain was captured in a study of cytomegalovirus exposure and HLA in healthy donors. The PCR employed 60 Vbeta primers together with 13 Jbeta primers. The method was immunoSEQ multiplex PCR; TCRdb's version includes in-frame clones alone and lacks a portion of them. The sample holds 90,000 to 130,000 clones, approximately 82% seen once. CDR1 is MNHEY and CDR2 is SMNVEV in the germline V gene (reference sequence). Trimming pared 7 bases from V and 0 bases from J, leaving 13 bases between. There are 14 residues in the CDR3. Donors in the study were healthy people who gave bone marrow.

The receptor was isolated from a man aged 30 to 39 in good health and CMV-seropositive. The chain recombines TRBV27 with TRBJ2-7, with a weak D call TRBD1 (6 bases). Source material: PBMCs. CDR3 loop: CASKWDTLSYEQYF. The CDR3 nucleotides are TGTGCCAGCAAATGGGACACACTCTCCTACGAGCAGTACTTC.